Sequencing of this T cell receptor (beta chain) was carried out in a study of control samples from healthy donors and cancer patients. Profiling relied on immunoSEQ multiplex PCR, and the TCRdb table lists in-frame clones only, not all of them. Of 70,000 to 90,000 clones listed, about 93% were seen once; the top ten hold less than 6%. Germline lookup yields CDR1 KGHSH and CDR2 LQKENI. The V gene lost 6 bases and the J gene lost 1 base, with 6 bases spanning the gap. The CDR3 has 12 residues. Material: blood. The clonotype originates from a woman in her late teens or twenties in good health. V gene TRBV18 combines with J gene TRBJ1-1, with D unresolved. CDR3 coding DNA: TGTGCCAGCTCCAACCGGAACACTGAAGCTTTCTTT. Its translation is CASSNRNTEAFF.